These 14 T cell receptor beta chains originate from one sample sequenced in a study of cytomegalovirus exposure and HLA in healthy donors. Primers included in the PCR were 60 Vbeta and 13 Jbeta primers. This table comes from immunoSEQ multiplex PCR, and its TCRdb copy is limited to in-frame clones, with some not included. Found here are 150,000 or so clones, about 85% of them singletons; the top ten hold around 1.9%. Sequencing was carried out using PBMCs. The source is a man aged 18 to 29 in good health and CMV-seronegative.

This clone was seen a handful of times. J is TRBJ2-7 and V is TRBV23-1; 8 bases are shared with TRBD1. TRBV23-1 is known as an ORF, though its function is uncertain. CDR3 length: 12 amino acids. V dropped 6 bases and J dropped 4; count of bases not matched to a gene: 2. CDR3 sequence (DNA): TGCGCCAGCAGACAGGGGGGTTACGAGCAGTACTTC. Translation gives CASRQGGYEQYF.

Here the CDR3 reads CASSPPSSYEQYF. The CDR3 nucleotides read TGTGCCAGCTCACCCCCCAGCTCCTACGAGCAGTACTTC. The J gene is TRBJ2-7, the V gene TRBV18; D call uncertain. Germline CDR1 is KGHSH and CDR2 is LQKENI. Between the trimmed V and J ends, which lost 3 bases and 0 bases, there was a span of 6 bases. The CDR3 has 13 residues.

The genes are TRBV5-4 and TRBJ2-5; the match to TRBD1 covers 11 bases. In germline, CDR1 is SGHNT, CDR2 YYREEE (reference sequence). V dropped 4 bases and J dropped 5; count of bases not matched to a gene: 13. This CDR3 is 17 amino acids long. CDR3 protein: CASSVSWDRGTVETQYF. As DNA, the CDR3 is TGTGCCAGCAGCGTTTCTTGGGACAGGGGGACCGTGGAGACCCAGTACTTC.

This sequence joins TRBV7-8 and TRBJ2-1, with TRBD1 matching over 8 bases. The V gene's germline CDR1 is SGHVS and CDR2 FQNEAQ. CDR3 length equals 15 residues. The V gene end was trimmed by 4 bases and the J gene end by 0 bases; junction bases not matched to a gene: 2. For the CDR3, the DNA is TGTGCCAGCAGCTATGACAGGGGCTCCTACAATGAGCAGTTCTTC. Its translation: CASSYDRGSYNEQFF. The entire variable domain, with the rest obtained from reference TRBV7-8 and TRBJ2-1, is as follows: GAGVSQSPRYKVAKRGQDVALRCDPISGHVSLFWYQQALGQGPEFLTYFQNEAQLDKSGLPSDRFFAERPEGSVSTLKIQRTQQEDSAVYLCASSYDRGSYNEQFFGPGTRLTVL.

V gene TRBV19 combines with J gene TRBJ2-1; 11 nucleotides line up with TRBD2. With V trimmed by 6 bases and J by 6 bases, 4 bases remained unmatched. The CDR3 has 14 residues. The germline gives CDR1 LNHDA, CDR2 SQIVND (reference sequence). The CDR3 nucleotides are TGTGCCAGTAGGACTAGCGGGACTGGCAATGAGCAGTTCTTC. This translates into CASRTSGTGNEQFF.

This sequence joins TRBV19 and TRBJ1-2, with 8 nucleotides matching TRBD1. The CDR3 loop spans 13 amino acids. Germline V CDR1 and CDR2: LNHDA, SQIVND (reference sequence). V was pared by 4 bases and J by 4 bases, with 2 bases of the junction left unmatched. In nucleotides, the CDR3 is TGTGCCAGTAGTAGACAGGGGACCTATGGCTACACCTTC. It specifies CASSRQGTYGYTF.

The chain employs TRBV5-6 and TRBJ2-7; 8 bases line up with TRBD1. This CDR3 is built from 16 residues. J gave up 0 bases and V 0 bases, and 5 bases lay outside the gene matches. CDR1 and CDR2 from the germline V gene are SGHDT and YYEEEE. This CDR3 is CASSLGGDRHSYEQYF. The CDR3 nucleotides read TGTGCCAGCAGCTTGGGGGGGGACAGGCACTCCTACGAGCAGTACTTC.

This clone was found a few times. The V and J genes are TRBV2 and TRBJ1-2; 9 bases align to TRBD1. The length of the CDR3 is 15 residues. After removal of 6 bases from V and 7 bases from J, the junction contained 12 bases not matched to a gene. Looked up from germline, CDR1 is SNHLY and CDR2 is FYNNEI. CDR3 DNA sequence: TGTGCCAGCAGGCAAAGGACGGACAGGGGTTTTGGCTACACCTTC. Amino acid sequence: CASRQRTDRGFGYTF.

The V and J genes are TRBV5-1 and TRBJ1-5; 7 nucleotides match TRBD1. The germline V gene has CDR1 SGHRS and CDR2 YFSETQ. Losses at the gene ends were 4 bases for V and 2 bases for J; bases not matched to a gene: 3. There are 14 residues in the CDR3. The CDR3 spells CASSTGQRNQPQHF. In DNA, the CDR3 is TGCGCCAGCAGCACGGGACAGCGCAATCAGCCCCAGCATTTT.

The chain has TRBV21-1 and TRBJ1-1. TRBV21-1 is noted as a pseudogene. This CDR3 is 14 amino acids long. CDR3 amino acids: CASNEGGGRTEAFF. The DNA of the CDR3 is TGTGCCAGCAACGAGGGGGGGGGCCGGACTGAAGCTTTCTTT.

This clone was counted once. The chain combines TRBV13 with TRBJ1-4; 7 nucleotides line up with TRBD1. In germline, CDR1 is PRHDT, CDR2 FYEKMQ (reference sequence). V was pared by 1 base and J by 5 bases, with 1 base of the junction left unmatched. This CDR3 is 14 amino acids long. CDR3 nucleotides: TGTGCCAGCAGCTTAGACAGGGGAAATGAAAAACTGTTTTTT. Protein sequence: CASSLDRGNEKLFF.

The chain combines TRBV28 with TRBJ1-1, with D possibly matching TRBD1 (5 bases). The V gene's germline CDR1 is MDHEN and CDR2 SYDVKM. V was pared by 1 base and J by 1 base, with 13 bases between. This CDR3 is 16 amino acids long. The CDR3 DNA is TGTGCCAGCAGTTTATACCCCACCACAGGGAACACTGAAGCTTTCTTT. This gives the protein CASSLYPTTGNTEAFF.

In its sample, this clone was seen a few times. The chain recombines TRBV6-4 with TRBJ2-3; maybe TRBD1 (6 bases). Germline V lookup: CDR1 MRHNA, CDR2 SNTAGT. The CDR3 sequence is 13 residues long. V was pared by 4 bases and J by 5 bases, with 10 bases between. CDR3 region: CASSGLGGDTQYF. CDR3 nucleotide sequence: TGTGCCAGCAGTGGCCTAGGGGGAGATACGCAGTATTTT.

The chain joins TRBV7-2 to TRBJ2-1; a weak D match, TRBD1 (6 bases). Germline V lookup: CDR1 SGHTA, CDR2 FQGNSA. This CDR3 comprises 16 residues. The V end was cut by 0 bases, the J end by 7 bases, with 16 bases between. Here the CDR3 reads CASSLAGARTGNEQFF. The DNA for the CDR3 is TGTGCCAGCAGCTTAGCGGGGGCCCGGACGGGGAATGAGCAGTTCTTC.